This entry lists 24 T cell receptor beta chains sequenced from one sample in a study of blood T cells in healthy people across ages. It was with a sample-barcoded 5' primer and a J-beta primer mix that a second PCR of roughly 7 to 12 cycles was run. TCRdb re-derived calls from the 5' RACE reads in MiXCR, one entry per CDR3 protein. The sample records about 1.8 million distinct CDR3 sequences, about 49% being singletons. Sequenced material: blood. These TCRs come from a woman aged 40 to 49 in good health.

This clonotype was picked up a small number of times. The chain links TRBV10-1 to TRBJ2-7, with D possibly TRBD1 on 5 matching bases. The CDR3 spans 13 residues. V lost 4 bases to trimming and J lost 5 bases, with 12 bases between them. Germline assignment: CDR1 WNHNN and CDR2 SYGVQD (reference sequence). CDR3 coding DNA: TGCGCCAGCAGTGCCGTAGGGGCCGACGAGCAGTACTTC. It translates to CASSAVGADEQYF.

This clonotype was seen a single time. The V and J genes are TRBV28 and TRBJ2-1; D perhaps matches TRBD1 (6 bases). This CDR3 has 12 amino acids. V lost 6 bases and J 13 bases, leaving 16 bases between the germline ends. Germline V CDR1 and CDR2: MDHEN, SYDVKM. The CDR3: CASRGAQETQFF. The CDR3 DNA is TGTGCCAGCAGGGGGGCGCAAGAGACCCAGTTCTTC.

This clonotype appeared a few times. The V and J genes are TRBV9 and TRBJ2-3; 7 nucleotides line up with TRBD1. The germline V gene encodes CDR1 SGDLS and CDR2 YYNGEE. The CDR3 extends over 15 amino acids. Trimming at V came to 3 bases and at J to 1 base, leaving 5 bases not matched to a gene. The CDR3 nucleotides are TGTGCCAGCAGCGCCGGGGACAGTCGCACAGATACGCAGTATTTT. It is translated as CASSAGDSRTDTQYF.

V is TRBV3-1 and J is TRBJ1-4; TRBD1 matches 7 bases. CDR1 and CDR2 (germline): LGHDT, YNNKEL (reference sequence). The CDR3 spans 15 residues. Losses at the gene ends were 0 bases for V and 8 bases for J; bases not matched to a gene: 6. The CDR3 is CASSQEGGGVEKLFF. CDR3 in DNA: TGTGCCAGCAGCCAAGAAGGAGGGGGCGTAGAAAAACTGTTTTTT.

The chain employs TRBV13 and TRBJ1-5, with D uncertain. V lost 4 bases and J 0 bases, leaving 7 bases between the germline ends. The CDR3 is made up of 14 amino acids. CDR1 is PRHDT, CDR2 FYEKMQ, per germline (reference sequence). The CDR3 nucleotides read TGTGCCAGCAGCTCGGACCCTAGCAATCAGCCCCAGCATTTT. Translated, it gives CASSSDPSNQPQHF.

The chain recombines TRBV5-6 with TRBJ2-1, with no clear D. Between the trimmed V and J ends, which lost 1 base and 13 bases, there was a span of 12 bases. The CDR3 sequence is 12 residues long. Germline lookup yields CDR1 SGHDT and CDR2 YYEEEE. Here the CDR3 DNA reads TGTGCCAGCAGCTTGCCCGCTGAGACCCAGTTCTTC. Amino acid sequence: CASSLPAETQFF.

This clonotype was found once. Being one base from a much bigger clone, this may be a read error. This chain joins TRBV6-2 or TRBV6-3 and TRBJ2-7, with D possibly TRBD1 on 5 matching bases. This CDR3 is built from 13 residues. Per the germline V gene, CDR1 is MNHEY and CDR2 is SVGEGT. The DNA for the CDR3 is TGTGCCATCAGTTACGACAGAACCTACGAGCAGTACTTC. This gives the protein CAISYDRTYEQYF.

The rearrangement uses TRBV4-2 and TRBJ2-1; TRBD2 agrees at 9 bases. The CDR3 is 17 amino acids. V lost 5 bases to trimming and J lost 6 bases; unmatched junction nucleotides: 14. Germline loops: CDR1 LGHNA, CDR2 YNFKEQ. The CDR3 loop is CASSVASGGRVGNEQFF. The CDR3 DNA reads TGTGCCAGCAGCGTAGCCAGCGGGGGGCGAGTAGGCAATGAGCAGTTCTTC.

V is TRBV20-1 and J is TRBJ2-5; 8 nucleotides agree with TRBD1. Trimming cost V 3 bases and J 6 bases; bases outside gene matches: 6. The CDR3 is 13 residues long. From germline, CDR1 is DFQATT and CDR2 SNEGSKA (reference sequence). DNA for the CDR3: TGCAGTGCTAGGTTAGACAGGGGCCAGACCCAGTACTTC. It encodes CSARLDRGQTQYF.

The sample holds a few counts of this clonotype. The chain carries TRBV12-5 and TRBJ1-1, with D possibly matching TRBD1 (5 bases). The CDR3 consists of 15 residues. Germline-derived CDR1 and CDR2 are LGHNT and FRNRAP. V was shortened by 0 bases and J by 6 bases, with 14 bases between the two germline ends. CDR3 region: CASGLVEEGTPEAFF. The CDR3 DNA follows: TGTGCTAGTGGTTTGGTAGAAGAGGGGACCCCTGAAGCTTTCTTT. Complete variable domain (other parts from reference TRBV12-5 and TRBJ1-1): DARVTQTPRHKVTEMGQEVTMRCQPILGHNTVFWYRQTMMQGLELLAYFRNRAPLDDSGMPKDRFSAEMPDATLATLKIQPSEPRDSAVYFCASGLVEEGTPEAFFGQGTRLTVV.

Remarks on this clonotype: A junction boundary mismatches the germline segment, possibly from a read error. V and J are TRBV12-3 or TRBV12-4 and TRBJ2-5; D is possibly TRBD1 or TRBD2 (5 bases each). This CDR3 spans 15 amino acids. The CDR3 sequence: CVSSLTVGTAYERYF. The CDR3 DNA reads as TGTGTCAGCAGTTTAACGGTGGGGACGGCGTACGAGCGGTACTTC.

J is TRBJ2-5 and V is TRBV28, with a weak D call TRBD1 (6 bases). The V gene lost 5 bases and the J gene lost 4 bases, with 11 bases spanning the gap. The CDR3 covers 13 residues. Germline assignment: CDR1 MDHEN and CDR2 SYDVKM. In nucleotides, the CDR3 is TGTGCCAGCAGTGTACTACAGGGAGAGACCCAGTACTTC. This sequence encodes CASSVLQGETQYF.

This clonotype was found a few times. Written as DNA, the CDR3 is TGCGCCAGCAGCCCGACAGCAGGATTCCAAGAGACCCAGTACTTC. Protein product: CASSPTAGFQETQYF. The chain recombines TRBV5-1 with TRBJ2-5, with D perhaps TRBD1 (5 bases). This CDR3 is 15 amino acids long. Germline V gene sequence: CDR1 SGHRS, CDR2 YFSETQ. V lost 4 bases, J lost 1 base, and 14 bases lay in between.

This sequence joins TRBV7-2 and TRBJ1-2; no clear D. In germline, CDR1 is SGHTA, CDR2 FQGNSA. With 1 base removed from V and 3 bases from J, the gap between germline ends came to 15 bases. This CDR3 comprises 16 residues. CDR3: CASSLGPIRSDYGYTF. CDR3 DNA sequence: TGTGCCAGCAGCTTAGGGCCAATCAGGTCGGACTATGGCTACACCTTC.

The chain has TRBV29-1 and TRBJ1-2, with TRBD1 as a possible D gene (6 bases). The CDR3 is made up of 13 amino acids. The germline V gene encodes CDR1 SQVTM and CDR2 ANQGSEA. V lost 5 bases to trimming and J lost 0 bases, with 10 bases between them. The CDR3 protein is CSVLTGTNYGYTF. The CDR3 DNA sequence: TGCAGCGTTCTGACAGGTACTAACTATGGCTACACCTTC. The full variable domain, its missing parts supplied by reference TRBV29-1 and TRBJ1-2, is SAVISQKPSRDICQRGTSLTIQCQVDSQVTMMFWYRQQPGQSLTLIATANQGSEATYESGFVIDKFPISRPNLTFSTLTVSNMSPEDSSIYLCSVLTGTNYGYTFGSGTRLTVV.

This clonotype appeared a few times. The genes are TRBV10-3 and TRBJ2-3; no reliable D call. Germline-derived CDR1 and CDR2 are ENHRY and SYGVKD. The V gene lost 5 bases and the J gene lost 4 bases, with 10 bases spanning the gap. The CDR3 totals 13 residues. The CDR3 reads CAISPFEADTQYF. CDR3 nucleotides: TGTGCCATCAGTCCTTTTGAGGCAGATACGCAGTATTTT.

The chain combines TRBV28 with TRBJ1-5; D is perhaps TRBD1 (6 bases). Germline V lookup: CDR1 MDHEN, CDR2 SYDVKM. V lost 5 bases and J lost 6, with 8 bases in between. The CDR3 is made up of 12 amino acids. CDR3 region: CASSGQFQPQHF. The CDR3 DNA reads TGTGCCAGCAGTGGACAGTTTCAGCCCCAGCATTTT.

This chain joins TRBV2 and TRBJ2-4; TRBD2 might be the D (6 bases). The V and J ends lost 0 bases and 2 bases respectively, with 8 bases between them. The length of the CDR3 is 15 residues. Per the germline V gene, CDR1 is SNHLY and CDR2 is FYNNEI. CDR3 protein: CASSEAGGTKNIQYF. DNA of the CDR3: TGTGCCAGCAGTGAAGCTGGGGGGACCAAAAACATTCAGTACTTC.

This clonotype showed up just once. V is TRBV19 and J is TRBJ2-1; maybe TRBD1 (6 bases). This CDR3 spans 15 amino acids. V dropped 6 bases and J dropped 4 bases, with 16 bases sitting between them. Germline assignment: CDR1 LNHDA and CDR2 SQIVND (reference sequence). The CDR3 coding sequence is TGTGCCAGTAGGCAGGACAGTGGGCTTTACAATGAGCAGTTCTTC. This encodes CASRQDSGLYNEQFF.

The chain employs TRBV28 and TRBJ1-2, with D possibly being TRBD1 (6 bases). Deletions cut 7 bases from V and 8 bases from J, with 17 bases between. CDR1 and CDR2 (germline): MDHEN, SYDVKM. The CDR3 has 13 amino acids. The CDR3 DNA follows: TGTGCCAGCAAAAACTTTACAGGGTACGGCTACACCTTC. Translation gives CASKNFTGYGYTF.

This chain uses TRBV7-9 with TRBJ1-1; D is unclear. Trimming stripped 1 base from V and 4 bases from J, with 22 bases between. Germline CDR1 reads SEHNR; CDR2 reads FQNEAQ (reference sequence). This CDR3 contains 18 residues. The CDR3 DNA sequence: TGTGCCAGCAGCTTAGTTGGGCACCGCGATAGCTGGGTCACTGAAGCTTTCTTT. As protein: CASSLVGHRDSWVTEAFF. Looking up the rest from reference TRBV7-9 and TRBJ1-1 gives the full variable domain: DTGVSQNPRHKITKRGQNVTFRCDPISEHNRLYWYRQTLGQGPEFLTYFQNEAQLEKSRLLSDRFSAERPKGSFSTLEIQRTEQGDSAMYLCASSLVGHRDSWVTEAFFGQGTRLTVV.

The rearrangement joins TRBV6-5 to TRBJ1-5, with TRBD1 matching 7 bases. The germline V gene has CDR1 MNHEY and CDR2 SVGAGI. The CDR3 has 15 amino acids. V gave up 5 bases and J gave up 6 bases; unmatched junction bases: 10. CDR3 protein: CASSPGGQFRQPQHF. The DNA for the CDR3 is TGTGCCAGCAGTCCAGGGGGACAATTTCGTCAGCCCCAGCATTTT.

This sequence joins TRBV20-1 and TRBJ1-1, with 12 bases that match TRBD1. The CDR3 runs to 15 residues. Germline values: CDR1 DFQATT, CDR2 SNEGSKA (reference sequence). The DNA of the CDR3 is TGCAGCTCCCCGGGACAGGGGGCGCGGAACACTGAAGCTTTCTTT. Translated, it gives CSSPGQGARNTEAFF.

This clonotype was detected many times. This chain links TRBV7-2 with TRBJ1-2; 7 nucleotides match TRBD1. After removal of 5 bases from V and 0 bases from J, the junction contained 3 bases not matched to a gene. The CDR3 covers 14 residues. CDR1 is SGHTA and CDR2 is FQGNSA in the germline V gene. The CDR3 nucleotides read TGTGCCAGCAGCCGGGACAGCGCTAACTATGGCTACACCTTC. Residues: CASSRDSANYGYTF.